What follows is one T cell receptor beta chain and its context. Its recognized antigen is unknown. The sample holds no much larger clone one base away, and base qualities are not on file. The immunoSEQ Assay, a bias-controlled multiplex PCR, was used to amplify TCRbeta CDR3 regions from genomic DNA. Turning to the authors' computational methods: Within the assay, amplification of reference gene primers was used to estimate how many nucleated cells each sample contained. To quantify the absolute abundance of each unique TCRbeta CDR3 rearrangement, sequence reads were collapsed and filtered. For each sample, productive Simpson clonality was calculated as the square root of Simpson's diversity index over productive rearrangements. This immuneACCESS table, as held by TCRdb, lists in-frame sequences with V and J called but not all clones. Of the missing ones, under half trace to an unresolved V gene in checked studies; the others have no known cause. D and trimming were read from the DNA, whereas the V and J calls and clone size are those reported in that table. This sample gives a few hundred thousand clones in total; 85% to 90% of them show up just once. The ten largest clones add up to around 3.1% of the sample.

This record belongs to a study of blood T cell repertoires in COVID-19 (dated by TCRdb to the early 2020s). As for the study more broadly: The collaborator samples originated in the United States, Italy and Spain and spanned the acute and convalescent phases of COVID-19. Samples were obtained from the ongoing ImmuneRACE study (first 160 participants) and from 1,254 subjects provided by 6 global collaborators. Subjects who had been exposed to COVID-19, were actively infected with it, or had recovered from it provided the deeply sampled blood TCRbeta repertoires that made up the dataset. A de-identified subject ID, COVID-19 status, age in years and sex were almost always included in the sample metadata. The material from the prospective study consisted of cDNA or gDNA derived from T cells, B-cell-depleted T cells, or PBMCs. HLA class I and class II types, where available, came from metadata supplied by the sample provider rather than from assay-based typing. A freely available public database, intended as a resource for researchers studying the immune response to SARS-CoV-2, is where the repertoires were released. General conclusions and limits of the study: The amount of clinical and demographic metadata varied by source and participant and was provided uncurated.

Based on the germline V gene, the CDR1 and CDR2 sequences are MGHDK and SYGVNS. From the cysteine up to the phenylalanine, the CDR3 has a length of 13 residues. The CDR3 DNA has 39 bases and is translated from base 1. V is trimmed back by 8 bases and J by 7 bases, and the junction contains 4 bases that no gene match accounts for. Collaborating institutions collected whole blood in K2EDTA tubes following their own protocols. For TCRbeta analysis, collaborators shipped samples as frozen whole blood, isolated PBMCs, or DNA extracted from either of those sample types. Material: peripheral blood. This sequence uses TRBV25-1 and TRBJ1-4; a stretch of 10 junction bases matches TRBD1. This TCR came from a man aged 60-69 years with acute or convalescent COVID-19. CDR3 loop: CASGDRGVEKLFF. The nucleotide sequence reads TGTGCCAGCGGGGACAGGGGTGTTGAAAAACTGTTTTTT.